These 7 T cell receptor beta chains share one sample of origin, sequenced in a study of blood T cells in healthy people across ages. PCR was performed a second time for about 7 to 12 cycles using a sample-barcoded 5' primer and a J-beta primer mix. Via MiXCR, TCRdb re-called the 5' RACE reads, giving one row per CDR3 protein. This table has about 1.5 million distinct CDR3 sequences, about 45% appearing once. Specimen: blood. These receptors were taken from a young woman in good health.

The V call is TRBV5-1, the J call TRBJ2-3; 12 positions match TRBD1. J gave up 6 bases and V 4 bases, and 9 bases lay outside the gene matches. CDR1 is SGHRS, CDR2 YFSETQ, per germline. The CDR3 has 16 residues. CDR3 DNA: TGCGCCAGCAGCCGGGAGGGACAGGGGGCGTCGGATACGCAGTATTTT. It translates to CASSREGQGASDTQYF.

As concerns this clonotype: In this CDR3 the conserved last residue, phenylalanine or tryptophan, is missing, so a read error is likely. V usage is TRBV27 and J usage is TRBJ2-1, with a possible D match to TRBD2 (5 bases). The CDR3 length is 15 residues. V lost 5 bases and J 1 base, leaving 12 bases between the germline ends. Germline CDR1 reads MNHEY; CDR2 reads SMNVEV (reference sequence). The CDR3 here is CASSHLALSYNEQFS. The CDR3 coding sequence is TGTGCCAGCAGTCACTTAGCGCTATCCTACAATGAGCAGTTCTCC.

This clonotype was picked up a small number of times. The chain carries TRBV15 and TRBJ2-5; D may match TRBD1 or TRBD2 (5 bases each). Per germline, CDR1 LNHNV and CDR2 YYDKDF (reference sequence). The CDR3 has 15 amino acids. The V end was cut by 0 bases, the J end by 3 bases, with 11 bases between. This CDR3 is CATSRDGAGEETQYF. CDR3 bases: TGTGCCACCAGCAGAGACGGGGCAGGAGAAGAGACCCAGTACTTC.

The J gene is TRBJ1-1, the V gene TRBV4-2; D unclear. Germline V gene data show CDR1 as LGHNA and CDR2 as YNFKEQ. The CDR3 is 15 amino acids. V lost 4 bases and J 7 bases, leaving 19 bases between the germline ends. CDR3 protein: CASSPLAQESGEAFF. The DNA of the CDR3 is TGTGCCAGCAGCCCCCTAGCCCAGGAAAGTGGTGAAGCTTTCTTT.

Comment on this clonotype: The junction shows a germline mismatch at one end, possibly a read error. The CDR3 DNA reads as TGCAGGGCTAGGTCAGGGGGTTACGAGCAGTACTTC. It encodes CRARSGGYEQYF. The V gene is TRBV20-1, the J gene TRBJ2-7; 7 bases are a match to TRBD1. This CDR3 spans 12 amino acids. CDR1 and CDR2 (germline): DFQATT, SNEGSKA (reference sequence).

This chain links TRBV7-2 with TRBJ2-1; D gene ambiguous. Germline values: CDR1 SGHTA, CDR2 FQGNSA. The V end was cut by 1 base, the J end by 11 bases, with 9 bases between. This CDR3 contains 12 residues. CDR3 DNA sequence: TGTGCCAGCAGCTTAGTTGGATACAAGCAGTTCTTC. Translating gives CASSLVGYKQFF.

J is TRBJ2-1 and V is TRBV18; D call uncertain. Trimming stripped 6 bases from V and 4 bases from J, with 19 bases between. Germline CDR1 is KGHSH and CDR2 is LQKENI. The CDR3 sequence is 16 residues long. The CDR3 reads CASSPGTNKPYNEQFF. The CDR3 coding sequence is TGTGCCAGCTCCCCTGGAACTAACAAACCGTACAATGAGCAGTTCTTC.